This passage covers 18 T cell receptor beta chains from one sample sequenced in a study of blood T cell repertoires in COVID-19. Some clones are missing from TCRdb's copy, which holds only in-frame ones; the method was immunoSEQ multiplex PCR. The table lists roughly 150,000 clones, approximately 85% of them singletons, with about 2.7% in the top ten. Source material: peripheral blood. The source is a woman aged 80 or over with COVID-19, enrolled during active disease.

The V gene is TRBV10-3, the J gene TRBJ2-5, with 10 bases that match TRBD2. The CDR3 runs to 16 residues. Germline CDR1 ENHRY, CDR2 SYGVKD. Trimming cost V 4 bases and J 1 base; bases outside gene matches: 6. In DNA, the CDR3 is TGTGCCATCAGTGGAACTAGCGGGATCCCCCAAGAGACCCAGTACTTC. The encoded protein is CAISGTSGIPQETQYF.

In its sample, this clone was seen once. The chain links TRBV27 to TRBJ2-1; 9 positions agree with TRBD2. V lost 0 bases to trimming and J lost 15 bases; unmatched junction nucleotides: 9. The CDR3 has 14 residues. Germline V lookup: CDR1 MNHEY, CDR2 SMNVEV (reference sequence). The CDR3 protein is CASSLSWTSAPVFF. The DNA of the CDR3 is TGTGCCAGCAGTTTATCGTGGACTAGCGCCCCCGTGTTCTTC.

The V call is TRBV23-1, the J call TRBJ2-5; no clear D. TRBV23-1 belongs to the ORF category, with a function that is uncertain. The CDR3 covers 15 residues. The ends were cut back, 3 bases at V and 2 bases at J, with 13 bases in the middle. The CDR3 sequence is CASSHPWHPQETQYF. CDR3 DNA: TGCGCCAGCAGTCACCCGTGGCATCCGCAAGAGACCCAGTACTTC.

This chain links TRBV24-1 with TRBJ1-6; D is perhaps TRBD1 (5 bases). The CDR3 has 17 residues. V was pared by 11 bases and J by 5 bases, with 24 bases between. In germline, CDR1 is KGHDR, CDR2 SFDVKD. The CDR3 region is CAKTGRADLFNNSPLHF. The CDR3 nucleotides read TGTGCCAAAACGGGCAGGGCCGACTTATTTAATAATTCACCCCTCCACTTT.

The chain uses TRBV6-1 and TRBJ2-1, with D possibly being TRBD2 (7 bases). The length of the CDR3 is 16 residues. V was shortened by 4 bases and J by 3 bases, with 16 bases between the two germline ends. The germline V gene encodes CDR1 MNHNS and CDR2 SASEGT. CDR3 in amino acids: CASSGRGGQFYNEQFF. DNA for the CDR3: TGTGCCAGCAGTGGGAGGGGGGGCCAATTCTACAATGAGCAGTTCTTC.

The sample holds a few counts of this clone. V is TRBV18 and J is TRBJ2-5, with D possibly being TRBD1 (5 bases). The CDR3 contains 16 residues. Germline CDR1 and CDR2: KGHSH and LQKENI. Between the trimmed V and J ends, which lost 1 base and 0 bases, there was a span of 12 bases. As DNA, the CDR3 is TGTGCCAGCTCACCACTGGGGCCGCCGTACCAAGAGACCCAGTACTTC. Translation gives CASSPLGPPYQETQYF.

Written as DNA, the CDR3 is TGCGCCAGCAGCTTACGCCAGGGGGCGGGCTATGGCTACACCTTC. This sequence encodes CASSLRQGAGYGYTF. The chain couples TRBV5-1 to TRBJ1-2; 8 bases are a match to TRBD1. The CDR3 loop spans 15 amino acids. From germline, CDR1 is SGHRS and CDR2 YFSETQ. V lost 2 bases to trimming and J lost 4 bases; unmatched junction nucleotides: 7. Drawing the rest from reference TRBV5-1 and TRBJ1-2, the complete variable domain is KAGVTQTPRYLIKTRGQQVTLSCSPISGHRSVSWYQQTPGQGLQFLFEYFSETQRNKGNFPGRFSGRQFSNSRSEMNVSTLELGDSALYLCASSLRQGAGYGYTFGSGTRLTVV.

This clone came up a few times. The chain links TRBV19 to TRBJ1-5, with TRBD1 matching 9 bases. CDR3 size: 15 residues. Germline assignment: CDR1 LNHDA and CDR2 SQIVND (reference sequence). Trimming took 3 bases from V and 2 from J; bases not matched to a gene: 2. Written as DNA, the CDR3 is TGTGCCAGTAGTATCGGGACAGGGCGCAATCAGCCCCAGCATTTT. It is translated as CASSIGTGRNQPQHF.

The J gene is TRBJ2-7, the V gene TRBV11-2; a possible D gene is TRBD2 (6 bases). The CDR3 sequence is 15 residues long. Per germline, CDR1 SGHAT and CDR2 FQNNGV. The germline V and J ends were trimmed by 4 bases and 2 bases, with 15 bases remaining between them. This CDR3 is CASSWSGTLPYEQYF. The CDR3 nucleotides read TGTGCCAGCAGCTGGTCCGGGACTCTACCCTACGAGCAGTACTTC.

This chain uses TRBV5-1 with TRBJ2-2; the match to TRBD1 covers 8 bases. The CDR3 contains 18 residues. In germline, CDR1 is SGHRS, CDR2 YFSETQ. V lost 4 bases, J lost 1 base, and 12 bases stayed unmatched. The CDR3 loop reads CASSLEGQAILNTGELFF. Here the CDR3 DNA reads TGCGCCAGCAGCCTGGAGGGACAGGCTATTTTGAACACCGGGGAGCTGTTTTTT.

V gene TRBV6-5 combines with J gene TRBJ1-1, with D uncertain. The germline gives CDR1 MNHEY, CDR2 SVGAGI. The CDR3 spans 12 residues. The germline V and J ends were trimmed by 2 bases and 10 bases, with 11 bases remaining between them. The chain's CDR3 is CASSYTGRGAFF. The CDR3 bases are TGTGCCAGCAGTTACACGGGTCGCGGAGCTTTCTTT.

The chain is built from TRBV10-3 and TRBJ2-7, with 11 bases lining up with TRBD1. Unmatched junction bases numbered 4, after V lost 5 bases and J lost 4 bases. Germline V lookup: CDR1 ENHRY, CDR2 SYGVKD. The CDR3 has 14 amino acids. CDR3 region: CAISTGQGGYEQYF. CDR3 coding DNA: TGTGCCATCAGTACGGGACAGGGGGGGTACGAGCAGTACTTC.

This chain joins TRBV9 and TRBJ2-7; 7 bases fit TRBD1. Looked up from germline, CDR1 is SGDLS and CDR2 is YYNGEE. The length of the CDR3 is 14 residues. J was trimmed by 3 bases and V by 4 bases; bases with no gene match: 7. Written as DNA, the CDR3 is TGTGCCAGCAGCTTCAGACAGGGCATCTACGAGCAGTACTTC. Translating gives CASSFRQGIYEQYF.

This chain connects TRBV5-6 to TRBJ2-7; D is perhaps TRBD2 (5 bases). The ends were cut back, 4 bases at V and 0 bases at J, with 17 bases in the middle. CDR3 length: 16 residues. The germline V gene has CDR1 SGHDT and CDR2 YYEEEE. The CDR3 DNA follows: TGTGCCAGCAGCCGCCAGAGTCGGGGTCCCTCCTACGAGCAGTACTTC. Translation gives CASSRQSRGPSYEQYF.

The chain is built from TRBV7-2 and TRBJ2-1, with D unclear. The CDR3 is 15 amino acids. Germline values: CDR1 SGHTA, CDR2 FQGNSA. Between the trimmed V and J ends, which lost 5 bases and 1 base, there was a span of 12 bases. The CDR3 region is CASSTTKPSYNEQFF. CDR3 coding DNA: TGTGCCAGCAGCACGACAAAACCTTCCTACAATGAGCAGTTCTTC.

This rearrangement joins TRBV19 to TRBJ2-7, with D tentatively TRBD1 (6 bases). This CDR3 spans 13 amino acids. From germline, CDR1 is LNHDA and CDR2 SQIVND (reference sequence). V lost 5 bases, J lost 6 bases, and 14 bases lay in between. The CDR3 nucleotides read TGTGCCAGTAGTCTGACAGGCATCAGCGAGCAGTACTTC. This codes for CASSLTGISEQYF.

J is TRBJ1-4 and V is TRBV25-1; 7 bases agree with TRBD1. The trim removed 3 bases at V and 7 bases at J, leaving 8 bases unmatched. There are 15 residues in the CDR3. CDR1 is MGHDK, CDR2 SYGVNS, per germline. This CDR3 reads CASSEAGRGSEKLFF. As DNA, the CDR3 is TGTGCCAGCAGTGAGGCCGGCAGGGGGAGTGAAAAACTGTTTTTT. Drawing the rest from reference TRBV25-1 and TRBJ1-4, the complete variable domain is EADIYQTPRYLVIGTGKKITLECSQTMGHDKMYWYQQDPGMELHLIHYSYGVNSTEKGDLSSESTVSRIRTEHFPLTLESARPSHTSQYLCASSEAGRGSEKLFFGSGTQLSVL.

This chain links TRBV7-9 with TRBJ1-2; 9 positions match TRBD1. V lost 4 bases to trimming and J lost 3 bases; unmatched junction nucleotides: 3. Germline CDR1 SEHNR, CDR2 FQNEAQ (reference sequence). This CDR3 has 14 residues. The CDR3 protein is CASSWGQGDYGYTF. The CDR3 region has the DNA TGTGCCAGCAGCTGGGGACAGGGCGACTATGGCTACACCTTC.